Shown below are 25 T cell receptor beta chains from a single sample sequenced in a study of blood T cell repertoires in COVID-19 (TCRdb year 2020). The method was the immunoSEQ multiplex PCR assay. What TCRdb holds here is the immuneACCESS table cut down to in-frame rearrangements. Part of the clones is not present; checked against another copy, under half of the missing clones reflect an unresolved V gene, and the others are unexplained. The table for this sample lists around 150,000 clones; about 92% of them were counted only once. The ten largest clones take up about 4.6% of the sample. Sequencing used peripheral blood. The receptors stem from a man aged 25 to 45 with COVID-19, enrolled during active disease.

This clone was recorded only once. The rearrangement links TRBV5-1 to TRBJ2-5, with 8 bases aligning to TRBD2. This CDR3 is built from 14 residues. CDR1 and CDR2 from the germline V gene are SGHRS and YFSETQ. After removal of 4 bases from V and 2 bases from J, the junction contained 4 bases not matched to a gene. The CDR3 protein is CASSPREGQETQYF. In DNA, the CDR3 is TGCGCCAGCAGCCCCCGGGAGGGACAAGAGACCCAGTACTTC.

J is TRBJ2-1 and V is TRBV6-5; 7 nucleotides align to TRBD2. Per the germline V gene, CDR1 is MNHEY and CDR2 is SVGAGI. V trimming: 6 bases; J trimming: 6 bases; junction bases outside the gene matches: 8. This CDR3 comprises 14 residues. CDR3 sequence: CASRPGGTGNEQFF. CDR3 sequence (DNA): TGTGCCAGCAGACCGGGGGGTACTGGCAATGAGCAGTTCTTC.

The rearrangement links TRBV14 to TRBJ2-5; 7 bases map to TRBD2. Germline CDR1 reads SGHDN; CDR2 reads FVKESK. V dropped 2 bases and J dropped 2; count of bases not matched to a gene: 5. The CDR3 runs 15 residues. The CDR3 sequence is CASSQTAGSQETQYF. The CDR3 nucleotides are TGTGCCAGCAGCCAAACAGCGGGGTCTCAAGAGACCCAGTACTTC.

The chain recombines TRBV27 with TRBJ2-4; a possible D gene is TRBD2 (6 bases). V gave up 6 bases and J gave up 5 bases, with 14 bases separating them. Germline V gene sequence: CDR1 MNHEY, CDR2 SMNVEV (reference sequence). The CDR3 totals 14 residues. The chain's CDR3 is CASSLRDSQNIQYF. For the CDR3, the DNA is TGTGCCAGCAGCCTCCGGGACTCCCAAAACATTCAGTACTTC.

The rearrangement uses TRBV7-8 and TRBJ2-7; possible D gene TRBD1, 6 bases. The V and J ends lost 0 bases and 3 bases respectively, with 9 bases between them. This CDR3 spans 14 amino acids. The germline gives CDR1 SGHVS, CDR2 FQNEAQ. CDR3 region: CASSLAVGGYEQYF. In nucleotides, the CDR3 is TGTGCCAGCAGCTTAGCGGTAGGGGGCTACGAGCAGTACTTC.

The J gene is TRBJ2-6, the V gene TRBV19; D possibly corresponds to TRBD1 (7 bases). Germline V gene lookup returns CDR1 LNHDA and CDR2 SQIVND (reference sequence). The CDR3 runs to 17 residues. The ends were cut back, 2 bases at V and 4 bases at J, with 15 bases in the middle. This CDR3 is CASSIQTGRPGANVLTF. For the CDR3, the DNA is TGTGCCAGTAGTATACAGACAGGGAGGCCCGGGGCCAACGTCCTGACTTTC. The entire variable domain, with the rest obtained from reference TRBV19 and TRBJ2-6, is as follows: DGGITQSPKYLFRKEGQNVTLSCEQNLNHDAMYWYRQDPGQGLRLIYYSQIVNDFQKGDIAEGYSVSREKKESFPLTVTSAQKNPTAFYLCASSIQTGRPGANVLTFGAGSRLTVL.

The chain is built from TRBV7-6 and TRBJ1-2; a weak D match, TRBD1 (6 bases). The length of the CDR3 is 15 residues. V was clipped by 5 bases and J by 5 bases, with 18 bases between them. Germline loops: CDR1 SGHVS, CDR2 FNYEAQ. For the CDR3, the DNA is TGTGCCAGCAGCCCCTGGACAGAGCCGAAGTATGGCTACACCTTC. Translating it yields CASSPWTEPKYGYTF.

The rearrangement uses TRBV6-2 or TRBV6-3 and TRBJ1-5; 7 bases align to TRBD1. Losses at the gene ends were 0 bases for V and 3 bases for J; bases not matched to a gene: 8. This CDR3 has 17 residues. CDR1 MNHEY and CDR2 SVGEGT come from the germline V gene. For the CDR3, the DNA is TGTGCCAGCAGTTACTCACAGGGACAGCCAGACAATCAGCCCCAGCATTTT. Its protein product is CASSYSQGQPDNQPQHF.

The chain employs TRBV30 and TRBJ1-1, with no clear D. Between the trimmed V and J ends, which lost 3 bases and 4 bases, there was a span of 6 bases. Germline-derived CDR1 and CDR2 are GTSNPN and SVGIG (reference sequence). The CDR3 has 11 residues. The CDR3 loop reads CAWSRGTEAFF. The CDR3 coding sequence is TGTGCCTGGAGCCGGGGCACTGAAGCTTTCTTT. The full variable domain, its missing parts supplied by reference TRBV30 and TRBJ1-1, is SQTIHQWPATLVQPVGSPLSLECTVEGTSNPNLYWYRQAAGRGLQLLFYSVGIGQISSEVPQNLSASRPQDRQFILSSKKLLLSDSGFYLCAWSRGTEAFFGQGTRLTVV.

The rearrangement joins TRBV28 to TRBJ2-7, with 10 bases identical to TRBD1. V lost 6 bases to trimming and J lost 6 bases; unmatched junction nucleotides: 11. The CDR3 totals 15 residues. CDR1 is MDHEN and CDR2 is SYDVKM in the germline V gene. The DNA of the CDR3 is TGTGCCAGCAGCTTTTCCGGGACAGGGGTCAGCGAGCAGTACTTC. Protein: CASSFSGTGVSEQYF.

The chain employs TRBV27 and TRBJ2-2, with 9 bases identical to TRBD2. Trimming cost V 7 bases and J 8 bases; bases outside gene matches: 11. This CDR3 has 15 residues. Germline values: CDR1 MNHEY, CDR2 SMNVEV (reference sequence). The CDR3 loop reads CASKPLAGMTGELFF. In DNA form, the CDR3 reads TGTGCCAGCAAACCACTAGCGGGCATGACGGGGGAGCTGTTTTTT.

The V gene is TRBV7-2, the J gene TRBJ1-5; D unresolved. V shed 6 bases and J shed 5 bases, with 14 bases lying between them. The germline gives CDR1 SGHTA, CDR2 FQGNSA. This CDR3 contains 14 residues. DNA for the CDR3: TGTGCCAGCAGGGAAACCAGCGCCGATCAGCCCCAGCATTTT. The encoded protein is CASRETSADQPQHF.

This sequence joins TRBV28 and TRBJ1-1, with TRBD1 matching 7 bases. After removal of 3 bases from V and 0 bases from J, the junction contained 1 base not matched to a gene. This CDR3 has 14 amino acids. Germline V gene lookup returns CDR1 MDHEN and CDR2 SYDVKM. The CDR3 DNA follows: TGTGCCAGCAGTTTGACAGGGCTGAACACTGAAGCTTTCTTT. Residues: CASSLTGLNTEAFF.

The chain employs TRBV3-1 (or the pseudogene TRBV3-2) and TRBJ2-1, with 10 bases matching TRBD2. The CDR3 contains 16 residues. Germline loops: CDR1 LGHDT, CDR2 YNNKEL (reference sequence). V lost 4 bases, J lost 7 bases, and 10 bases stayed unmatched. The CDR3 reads CASSLRGGLALNEQFF. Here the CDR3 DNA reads TGTGCCAGCAGCCTTAGAGGGGGACTAGCGTTAAATGAGCAGTTCTTC.

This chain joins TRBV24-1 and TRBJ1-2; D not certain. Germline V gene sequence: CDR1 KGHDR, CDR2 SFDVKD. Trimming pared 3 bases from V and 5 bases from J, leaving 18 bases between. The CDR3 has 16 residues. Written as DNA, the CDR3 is TGTGCCACCAGTGATCGGTCCAACTCTCCCTGGTATGGCTACACCTTC. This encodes CATSDRSNSPWYGYTF.

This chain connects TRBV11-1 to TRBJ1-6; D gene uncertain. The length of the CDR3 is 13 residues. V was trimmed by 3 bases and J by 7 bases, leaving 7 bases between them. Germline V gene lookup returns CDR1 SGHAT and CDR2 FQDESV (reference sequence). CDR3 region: CASSFQENSPLHF. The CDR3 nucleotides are TGTGCCAGCAGCTTCCAGGAAAATTCACCCCTCCACTTT.

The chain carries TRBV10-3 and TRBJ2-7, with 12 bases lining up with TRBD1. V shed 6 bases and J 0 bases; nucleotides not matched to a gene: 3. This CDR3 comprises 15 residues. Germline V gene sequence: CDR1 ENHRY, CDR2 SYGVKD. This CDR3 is CAIRLGQGASYEQYF. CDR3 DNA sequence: TGTGCCATCAGACTGGGACAGGGGGCCTCCTACGAGCAGTACTTC.

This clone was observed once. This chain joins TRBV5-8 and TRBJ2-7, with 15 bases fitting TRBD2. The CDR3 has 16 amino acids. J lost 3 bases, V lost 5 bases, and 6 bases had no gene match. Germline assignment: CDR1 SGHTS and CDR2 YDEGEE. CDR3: CASSSGTSGRSYEQYF. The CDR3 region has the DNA TGTGCCAGCAGTTCCGGGACTAGCGGGAGGAGCTACGAGCAGTACTTC.

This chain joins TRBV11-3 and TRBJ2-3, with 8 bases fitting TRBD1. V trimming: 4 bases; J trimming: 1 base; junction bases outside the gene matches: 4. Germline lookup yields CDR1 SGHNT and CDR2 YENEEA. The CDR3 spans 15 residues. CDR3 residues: CASSSDREGTDTQYF. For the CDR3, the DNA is TGTGCCAGCAGCTCGGACAGGGAGGGCACAGATACGCAGTATTTT.

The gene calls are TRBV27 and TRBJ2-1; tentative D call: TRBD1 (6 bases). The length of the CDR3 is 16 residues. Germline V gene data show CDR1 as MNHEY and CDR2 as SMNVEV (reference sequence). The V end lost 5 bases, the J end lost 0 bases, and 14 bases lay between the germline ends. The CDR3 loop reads CASSPLTGSSYNEQFF. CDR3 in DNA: TGTGCCAGCAGTCCACTCACAGGGAGCTCCTACAATGAGCAGTTCTTC.

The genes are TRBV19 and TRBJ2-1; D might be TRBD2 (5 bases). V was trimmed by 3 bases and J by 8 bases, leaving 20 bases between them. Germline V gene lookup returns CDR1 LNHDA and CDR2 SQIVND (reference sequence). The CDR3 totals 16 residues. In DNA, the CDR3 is TGTGCCAGTAGTATTTACACCGGGCGGGTCTCAGATGAGCAGTTCTTC. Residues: CASSIYTGRVSDEQFF.

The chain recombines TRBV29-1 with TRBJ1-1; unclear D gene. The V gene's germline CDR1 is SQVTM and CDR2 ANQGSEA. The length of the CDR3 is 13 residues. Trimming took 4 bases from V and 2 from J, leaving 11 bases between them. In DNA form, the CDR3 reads TGCAGCGTTGCACGGGAGGTAAACACTGAAGCTTTCTTT. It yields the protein CSVAREVNTEAFF.

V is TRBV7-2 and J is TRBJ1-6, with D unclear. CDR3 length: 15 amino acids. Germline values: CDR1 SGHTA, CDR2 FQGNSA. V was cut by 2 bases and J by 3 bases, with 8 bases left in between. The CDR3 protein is CASSLKADYNSPLHF. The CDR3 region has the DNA TGTGCCAGCAGCTTAAAAGCGGACTATAATTCACCCCTCCACTTT.

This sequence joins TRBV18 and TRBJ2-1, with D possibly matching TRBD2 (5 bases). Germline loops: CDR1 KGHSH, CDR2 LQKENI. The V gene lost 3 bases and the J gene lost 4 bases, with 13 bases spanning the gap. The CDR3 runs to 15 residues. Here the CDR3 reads CASSPTISGYNEQFF. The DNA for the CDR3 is TGTGCCAGCTCACCGACCATCTCGGGGTACAATGAGCAGTTCTTC.

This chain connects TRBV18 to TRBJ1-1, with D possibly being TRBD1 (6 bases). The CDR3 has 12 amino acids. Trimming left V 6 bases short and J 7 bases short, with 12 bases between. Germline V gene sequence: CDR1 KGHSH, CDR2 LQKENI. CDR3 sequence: CASSPGQSEAFF. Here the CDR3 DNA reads TGTGCCAGCTCCCCCGGACAGAGTGAAGCTTTCTTT.